This T cell receptor (beta chain) emerged from a study of CD8 T cells in Susac syndrome. Trimming took off 5 bases at V and 0 bases at J, with 5 bases between the two ends. Germline V gene lookup returns CDR1 SGHTA and CDR2 FQGNSA. There are 13 residues in the CDR3. Reverse transcription used about 0.5 to 1 ug RNA and random hexamers. One entry per CDR3 protein results from TCRdb running MiXCR on the immunoSEQ multiplex PCR reads. The repertoire holds more than 130,000 distinct CDR3 sequences, with about 93% as singletons. V is TRBV7-2 and J is TRBJ2-1; D is uncertain. The source is a human donor in good health. Sequences were obtained from CD8+ T cells from PBMCs. The CDR3 reads CASSILSYNEQFF. The DNA of the CDR3 is TGTGCCAGCAGCATCCTCTCCTACAATGAGCAGTTCTTC.